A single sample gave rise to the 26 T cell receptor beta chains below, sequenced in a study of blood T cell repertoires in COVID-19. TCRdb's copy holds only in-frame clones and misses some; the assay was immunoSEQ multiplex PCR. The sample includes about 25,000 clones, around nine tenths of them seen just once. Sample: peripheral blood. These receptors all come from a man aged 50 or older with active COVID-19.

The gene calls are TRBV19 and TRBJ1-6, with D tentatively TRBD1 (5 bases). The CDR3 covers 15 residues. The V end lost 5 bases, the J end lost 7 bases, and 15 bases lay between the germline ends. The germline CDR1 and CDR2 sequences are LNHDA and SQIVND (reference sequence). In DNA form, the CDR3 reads TGTGCCAGTAGTGCCCGACAGAGAGGAAATTCACCCCTCCACTTT. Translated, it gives CASSARQRGNSPLHF.

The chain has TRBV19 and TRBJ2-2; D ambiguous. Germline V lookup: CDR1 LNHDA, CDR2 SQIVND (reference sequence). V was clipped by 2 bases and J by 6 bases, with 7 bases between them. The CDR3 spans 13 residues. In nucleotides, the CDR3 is TGTGCCAGTAGTATATCGGGTGCCGGGGAGCTGTTTTTT. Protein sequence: CASSISGAGELFF.

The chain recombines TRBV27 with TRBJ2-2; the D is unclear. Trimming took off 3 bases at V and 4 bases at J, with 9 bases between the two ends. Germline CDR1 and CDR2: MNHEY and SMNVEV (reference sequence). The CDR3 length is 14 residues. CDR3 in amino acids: CASSFPPGTGELFF. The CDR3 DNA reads TGTGCCAGCAGTTTCCCTCCGGGCACCGGGGAGCTGTTTTTT.

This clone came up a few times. CDR3 bases: TGTGCCAGCAGCCGAGGTCTGGCGGGGGGGGAAGATACGCAGTATTTT. It yields the protein CASSRGLAGGEDTQYF. The gene calls are TRBV4-2 and TRBJ2-3, with TRBD2 identical over 9 bases. Germline V gene sequence: CDR1 LGHNA, CDR2 YNFKEQ. The J segment lost 5 bases and the V segment lost 4 bases, leaving 10 bases of the junction unmatched. This CDR3 region has 16 residues.

CDR3 region: CASSFGVQPQHF. DNA of the CDR3: TGTGCCAGCAGCTTCGGGGTACAGCCCCAGCATTTT. This chain uses TRBV7-2 with TRBJ1-5, with D uncertain. V lost 3 bases, J lost 7 bases, and 7 bases lay in between. CDR1 and CDR2 (germline): SGHTA, FQGNSA. The CDR3 runs to 12 residues.

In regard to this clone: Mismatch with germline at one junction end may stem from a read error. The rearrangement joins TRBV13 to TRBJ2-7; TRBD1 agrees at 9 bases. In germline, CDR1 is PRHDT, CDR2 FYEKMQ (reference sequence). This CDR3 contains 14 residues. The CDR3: CASSLGQGLGEQYF. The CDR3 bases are TGTGCCAGCAGCCTAGGACAGGGGCTGGGCGAGCAGTACTTC.

In DNA, the CDR3 is TGTGCCAGCAGCCTAGGGGGCGTGAACACTGAAGCTTTCTTT. Protein sequence: CASSLGGVNTEAFF. This sequence joins TRBV6-6 and TRBJ1-1; 7 bases map to TRBD1. This CDR3 has 14 amino acids. V lost 6 bases to trimming and J lost 0 bases; unmatched junction nucleotides: 4. Germline assignment: CDR1 MNHNY and CDR2 SVGAGI (reference sequence).

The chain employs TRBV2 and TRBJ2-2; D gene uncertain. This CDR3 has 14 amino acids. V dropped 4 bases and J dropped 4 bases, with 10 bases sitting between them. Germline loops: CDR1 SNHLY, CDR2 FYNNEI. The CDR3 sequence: CASSVMWLTGELFF. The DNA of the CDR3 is TGTGCCAGCAGTGTTATGTGGCTCACCGGGGAGCTGTTTTTT. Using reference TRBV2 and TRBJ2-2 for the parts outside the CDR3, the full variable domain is EPEVTQTPSHQVTQMGQEVILRCVPISNHLYFYWYRQILGQKVEFLVSFYNNEISEKSEIFDDQFSVERPDGSNFTLKIRSTKLEDSAMYFCASSVMWLTGELFFGEGSRLTVL.

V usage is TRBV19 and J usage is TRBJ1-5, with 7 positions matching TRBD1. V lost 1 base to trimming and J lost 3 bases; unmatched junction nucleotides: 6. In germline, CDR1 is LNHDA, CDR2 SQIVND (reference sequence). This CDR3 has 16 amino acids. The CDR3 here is CASSIGQGVFNQPQHF. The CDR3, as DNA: TGTGCCAGTAGTATAGGGCAGGGGGTCTTCAATCAGCCCCAGCATTTT. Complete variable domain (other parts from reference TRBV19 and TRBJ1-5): DGGITQSPKYLFRKEGQNVTLSCEQNLNHDAMYWYRQDPGQGLRLIYYSQIVNDFQKGDIAEGYSVSREKKESFPLTVTSAQKNPTAFYLCASSIGQGVFNQPQHFGDGTRLSIL.

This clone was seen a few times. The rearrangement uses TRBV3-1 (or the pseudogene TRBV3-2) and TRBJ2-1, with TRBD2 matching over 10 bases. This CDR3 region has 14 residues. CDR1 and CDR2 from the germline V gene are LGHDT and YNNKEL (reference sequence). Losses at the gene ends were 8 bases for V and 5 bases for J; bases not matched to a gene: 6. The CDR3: CASSVTSGNNEQFF. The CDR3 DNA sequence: TGTGCCAGCTCGGTAACTAGCGGGAACAATGAGCAGTTCTTC.

CDR3 sequence: CASSEYRGRYEQYF. In nucleotides, the CDR3 is TGCGCCAGCAGTGAGTATAGGGGCCGGTACGAGCAGTACTTC. This chain links TRBV10-1 with TRBJ2-7; possibly TRBD1 for D (5 bases). Germline V gene lookup returns CDR1 WNHNN and CDR2 SYGVQD (reference sequence). Trimming took off 1 base at V and 4 bases at J, with 11 bases between the two ends. The CDR3 sequence is 14 residues long.

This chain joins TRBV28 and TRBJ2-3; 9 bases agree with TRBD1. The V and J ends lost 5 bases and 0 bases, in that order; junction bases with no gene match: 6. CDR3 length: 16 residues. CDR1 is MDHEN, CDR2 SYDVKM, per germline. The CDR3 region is CASSTFGTGSTDTQYF. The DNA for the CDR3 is TGTGCCAGCAGTACCTTCGGGACAGGGAGCACAGATACGCAGTATTTT.

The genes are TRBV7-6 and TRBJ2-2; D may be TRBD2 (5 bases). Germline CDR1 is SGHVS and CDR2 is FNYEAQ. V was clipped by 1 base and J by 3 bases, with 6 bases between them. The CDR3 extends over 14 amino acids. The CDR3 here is CASSLGGYTGELFF. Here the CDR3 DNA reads TGTGCCAGCAGCTTAGGCGGGTACACCGGGGAGCTGTTTTTT.

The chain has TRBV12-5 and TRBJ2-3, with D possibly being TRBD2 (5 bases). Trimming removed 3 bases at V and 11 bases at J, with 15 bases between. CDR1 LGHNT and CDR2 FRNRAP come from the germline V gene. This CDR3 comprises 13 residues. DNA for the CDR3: TGTGCTAGTGGTTTACACACCCTCGAGGGGCAGTATTTT. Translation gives CASGLHTLEGQYF.

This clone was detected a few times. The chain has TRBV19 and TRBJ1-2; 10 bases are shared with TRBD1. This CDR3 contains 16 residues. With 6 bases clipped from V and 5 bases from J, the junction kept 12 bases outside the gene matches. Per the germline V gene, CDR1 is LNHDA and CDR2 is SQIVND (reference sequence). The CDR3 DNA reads TGTGCCAGTAGCATGAAGGGGACAGGGGTACAATATGGCTACACCTTC. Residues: CASSMKGTGVQYGYTF.

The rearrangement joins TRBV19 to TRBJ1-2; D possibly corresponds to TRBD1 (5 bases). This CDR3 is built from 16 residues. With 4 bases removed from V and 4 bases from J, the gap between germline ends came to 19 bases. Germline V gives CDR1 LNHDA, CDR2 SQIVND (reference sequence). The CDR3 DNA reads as TGTGCCAGTAGTACCAACCAGGGAATAATCGGCTATGGCTACACCTTC. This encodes CASSTNQGIIGYGYTF.

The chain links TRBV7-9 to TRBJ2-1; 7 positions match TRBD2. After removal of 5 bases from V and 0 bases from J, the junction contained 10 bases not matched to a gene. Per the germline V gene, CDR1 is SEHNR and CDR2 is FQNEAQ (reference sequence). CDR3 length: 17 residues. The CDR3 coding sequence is TGTGCCAGCAGCCCCCCAACTAGCGAAAGCTCCTACAATGAGCAGTTCTTC. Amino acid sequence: CASSPPTSESSYNEQFF. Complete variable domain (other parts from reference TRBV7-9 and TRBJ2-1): DTGVSQNPRHKITKRGQNVTFRCDPISEHNRLYWYRQTLGQGPEFLTYFQNEAQLEKSRLLSDRFSAERPKGSFSTLEIQRTEQGDSAMYLCASSPPTSESSYNEQFFGPGTRLTVL.

In DNA, the CDR3 is TGTGCCAGCACCCCCCGGACAGGGGGTGACCTTAGAACTAATGAAAAACTGTTTTTT. This codes for CASTPRTGGDLRTNEKLFF. The rearrangement joins TRBV28 to TRBJ1-4; 10 bases fit TRBD1. The trim removed 7 bases at V and 1 base at J, leaving 15 bases unmatched. The CDR3 consists of 19 residues. The germline V gene encodes CDR1 MDHEN and CDR2 SYDVKM. Together with reference TRBV28 and TRBJ1-4, the CDR3 gives the full variable domain: DVKVTQSSRYLVKRTGEKVFLECVQDMDHENMFWYRQDPGLGLRLIYFSYDVKMKEKGDIPEGYSVSREKKERFSLILESASTNQTSMYLCASTPRTGGDLRTNEKLFFGSGTQLSVL.

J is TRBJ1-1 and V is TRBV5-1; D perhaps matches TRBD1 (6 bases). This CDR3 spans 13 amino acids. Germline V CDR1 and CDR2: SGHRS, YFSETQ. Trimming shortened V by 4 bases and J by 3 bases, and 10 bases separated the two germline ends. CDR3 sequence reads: CASSRNRDTEAFF. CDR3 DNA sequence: TGCGCCAGCAGCCGAAACAGGGACACTGAAGCTTTCTTT.

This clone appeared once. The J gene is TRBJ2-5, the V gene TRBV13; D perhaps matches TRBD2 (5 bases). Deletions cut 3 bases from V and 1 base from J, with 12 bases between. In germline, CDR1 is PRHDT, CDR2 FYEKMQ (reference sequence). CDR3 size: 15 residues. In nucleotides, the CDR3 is TGTGCCAGCAGCTTGGGTGGAAGCGGCCAAGAGACCCAGTACTTC. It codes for CASSLGGSGQETQYF.

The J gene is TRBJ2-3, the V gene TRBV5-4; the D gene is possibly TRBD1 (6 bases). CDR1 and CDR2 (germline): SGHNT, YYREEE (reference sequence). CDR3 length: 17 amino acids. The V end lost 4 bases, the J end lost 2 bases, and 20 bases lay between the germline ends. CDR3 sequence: CASSQQQDSSYTDTQYF. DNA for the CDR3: TGTGCCAGCAGCCAACAACAGGACAGTTCGTACACAGATACGCAGTATTTT.

The CDR3 here is CASGLLTPGGSEAFF. CDR3 coding DNA: TGTGCTAGTGGCCTACTAACTCCAGGGGGCTCTGAAGCTTTCTTT. The chain couples TRBV12-5 to TRBJ1-1; TRBD1 aligns across 8 bases. Germline CDR1 LGHNT, CDR2 FRNRAP. With V trimmed by 6 bases and J by 6 bases, 12 bases remained unmatched. The CDR3 totals 15 residues.

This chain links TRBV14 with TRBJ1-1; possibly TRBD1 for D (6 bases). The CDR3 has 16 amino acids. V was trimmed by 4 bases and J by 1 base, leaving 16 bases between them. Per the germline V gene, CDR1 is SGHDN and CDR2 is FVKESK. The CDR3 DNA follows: TGTGCCAGCAGCCTTCAACGACAGGCCTCGAACACTGAAGCTTTCTTT. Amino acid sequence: CASSLQRQASNTEAFF.

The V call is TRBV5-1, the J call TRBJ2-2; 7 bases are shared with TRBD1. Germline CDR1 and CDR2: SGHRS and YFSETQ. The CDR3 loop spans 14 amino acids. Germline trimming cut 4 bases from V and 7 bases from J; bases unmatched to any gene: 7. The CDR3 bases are TGCGCCAGCAGCCCTATCCAGGGGGTCGGGGAGCTGTTTTTT. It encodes CASSPIQGVGELFF. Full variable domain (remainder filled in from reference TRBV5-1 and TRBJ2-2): KAGVTQTPRYLIKTRGQQVTLSCSPISGHRSVSWYQQTPGQGLQFLFEYFSETQRNKGNFPGRFSGRQFSNSRSEMNVSTLELGDSALYLCASSPIQGVGELFFGEGSRLTVL.

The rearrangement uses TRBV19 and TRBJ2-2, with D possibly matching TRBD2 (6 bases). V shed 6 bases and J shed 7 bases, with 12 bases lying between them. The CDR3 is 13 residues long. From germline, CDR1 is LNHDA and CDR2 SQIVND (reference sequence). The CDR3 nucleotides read TGTGCCAGTAGGAGAACCGGGGGCGGGGAGCTGTTTTTT. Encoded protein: CASRRTGGGELFF.

CDR3: CASRGGSSYNSPLHF. DNA of the CDR3: TGTGCCAGCAGGGGGGGAAGCTCCTATAATTCACCCCTCCACTTT. The rearrangement joins TRBV2 to TRBJ1-6; D is possibly TRBD1 (5 bases). The length of the CDR3 is 15 residues. From germline, CDR1 is SNHLY and CDR2 FYNNEI. V lost 6 bases and J 0 bases, leaving 9 bases between the germline ends. The whole variable domain, filled in from reference TRBV2 and TRBJ1-6, reads EPEVTQTPSHQVTQMGQEVILRCVPISNHLYFYWYRQILGQKVEFLVSFYNNEISEKSEIFDDQFSVERPDGSNFTLKIRSTKLEDSAMYFCASRGGSSYNSPLHFGNGTRLTVT.